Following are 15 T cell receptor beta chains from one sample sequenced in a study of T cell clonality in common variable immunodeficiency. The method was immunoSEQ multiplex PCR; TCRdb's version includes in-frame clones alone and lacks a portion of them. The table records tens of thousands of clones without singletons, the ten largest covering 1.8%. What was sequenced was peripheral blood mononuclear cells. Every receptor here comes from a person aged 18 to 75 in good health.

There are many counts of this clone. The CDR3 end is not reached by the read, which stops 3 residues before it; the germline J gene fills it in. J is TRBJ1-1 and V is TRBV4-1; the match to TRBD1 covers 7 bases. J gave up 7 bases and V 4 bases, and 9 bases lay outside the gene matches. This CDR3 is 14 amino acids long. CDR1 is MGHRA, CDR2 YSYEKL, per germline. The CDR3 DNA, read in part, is TGCGCCAGCAGCCTCGGGAGGGGGCCGTTTGAA. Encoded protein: CASSLGRGPFE. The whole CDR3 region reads CASSLGRGPFEAFF.

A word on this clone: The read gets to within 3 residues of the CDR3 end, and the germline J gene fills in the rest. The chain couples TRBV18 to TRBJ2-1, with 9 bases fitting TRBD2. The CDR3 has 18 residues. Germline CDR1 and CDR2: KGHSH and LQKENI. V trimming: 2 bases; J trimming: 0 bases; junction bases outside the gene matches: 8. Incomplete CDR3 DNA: TGTGCCAGCTCACCAGGGCTAGCGGGAAAAAACTCCTACAATGAG. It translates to CASSPGLAGKNSYNE. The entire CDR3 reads CASSPGLAGKNSYNEQFF.

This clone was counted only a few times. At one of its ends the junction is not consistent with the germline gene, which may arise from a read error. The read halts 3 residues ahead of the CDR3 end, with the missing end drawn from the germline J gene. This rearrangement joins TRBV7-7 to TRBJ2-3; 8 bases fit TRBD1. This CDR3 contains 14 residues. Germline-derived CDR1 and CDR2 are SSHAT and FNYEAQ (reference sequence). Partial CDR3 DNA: TGTGCTAGCAGCTCCAGGGGGCTCCGAGAGACG. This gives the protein CASSSRGLRET. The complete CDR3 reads CASSSRGLRETQYF.

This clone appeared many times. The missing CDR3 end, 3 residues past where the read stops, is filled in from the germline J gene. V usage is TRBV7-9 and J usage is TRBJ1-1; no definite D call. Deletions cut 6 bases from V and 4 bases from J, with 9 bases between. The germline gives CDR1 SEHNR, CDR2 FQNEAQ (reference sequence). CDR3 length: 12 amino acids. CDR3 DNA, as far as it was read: TGTGCCAGCAGGATTCTAGGCACTGAA. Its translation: CASRILGTE. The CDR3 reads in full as CASRILGTEAFF.

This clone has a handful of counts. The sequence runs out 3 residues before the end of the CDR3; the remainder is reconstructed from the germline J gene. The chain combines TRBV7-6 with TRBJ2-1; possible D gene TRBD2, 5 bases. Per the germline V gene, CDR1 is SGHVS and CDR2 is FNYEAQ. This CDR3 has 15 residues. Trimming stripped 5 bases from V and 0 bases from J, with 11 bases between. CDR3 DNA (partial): TGTGCCAGCAGCAGCGGACCTACCTCCTACAATGAG. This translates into CASSSGPTSYNE. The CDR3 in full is CASSSGPTSYNEQFF. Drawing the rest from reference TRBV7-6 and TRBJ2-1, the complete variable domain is GAGVSQSPRYKVTKRGQDVALRCDPISGHVSLYWYRQALGQGPEFLTYFNYEAQQDKSGLPNDRFSAERPEGSISTLTIQRTEQRDSAMYRCASSSGPTSYNEQFFGPGTRLTVL.

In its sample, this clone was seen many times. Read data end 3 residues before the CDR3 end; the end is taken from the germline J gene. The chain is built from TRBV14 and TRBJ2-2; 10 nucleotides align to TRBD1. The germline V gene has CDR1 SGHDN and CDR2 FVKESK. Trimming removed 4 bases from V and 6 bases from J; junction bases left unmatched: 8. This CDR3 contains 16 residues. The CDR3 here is CASSRHRQGASGELFF. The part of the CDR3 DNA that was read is TGTGCCAGCAGCCGACACAGACAGGGGGCATCCGGGGAG. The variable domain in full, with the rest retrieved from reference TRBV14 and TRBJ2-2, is EAGVTQFPSHSVIEKGQTVTLRCDPISGHDNLYWYRRVMGKEIKFLLHFVKESKQDESGMPNNRFLAERTGGTYSTLKVQPAELEDSGVYFCASSRHRQGASGELFFGEGSRLTVL.

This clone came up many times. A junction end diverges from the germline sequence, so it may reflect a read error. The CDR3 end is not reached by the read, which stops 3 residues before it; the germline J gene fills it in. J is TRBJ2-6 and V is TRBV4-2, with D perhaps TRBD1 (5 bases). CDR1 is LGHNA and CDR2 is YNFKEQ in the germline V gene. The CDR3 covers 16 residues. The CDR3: CASSLKTGVGANVLTF. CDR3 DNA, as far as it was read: TGCGCCAGCAGCCTGAAAACAGGAGTGGGGGCCAACGTC.

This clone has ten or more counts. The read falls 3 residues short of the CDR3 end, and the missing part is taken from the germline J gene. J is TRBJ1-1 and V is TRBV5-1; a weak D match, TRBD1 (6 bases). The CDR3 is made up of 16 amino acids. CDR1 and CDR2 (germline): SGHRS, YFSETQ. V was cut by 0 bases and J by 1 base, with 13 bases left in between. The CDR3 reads CASSLGHARGNTEAFF. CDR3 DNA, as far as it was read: TGCGCCAGCAGCTTGGGCCACGCCAGGGGGAACACTGAA.

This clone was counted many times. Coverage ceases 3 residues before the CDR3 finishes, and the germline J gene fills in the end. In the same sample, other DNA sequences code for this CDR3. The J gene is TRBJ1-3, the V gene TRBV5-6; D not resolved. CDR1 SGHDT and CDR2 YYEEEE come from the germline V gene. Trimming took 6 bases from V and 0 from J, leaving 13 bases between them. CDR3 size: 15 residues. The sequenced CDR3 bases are TGTGCCAGCACCCCAGACGCGGGCTCTGGAAACACC. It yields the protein CASTPDAGSGNT. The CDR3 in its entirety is CASTPDAGSGNTIYF.

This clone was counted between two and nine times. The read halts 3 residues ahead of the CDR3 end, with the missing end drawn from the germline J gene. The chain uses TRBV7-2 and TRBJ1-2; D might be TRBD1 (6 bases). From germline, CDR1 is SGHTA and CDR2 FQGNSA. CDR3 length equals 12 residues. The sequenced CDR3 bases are TGTGCCAGCAGCCCAGGGGATGGGACC. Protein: CASSPGDGT. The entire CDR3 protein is CASSPGDGTYTF.

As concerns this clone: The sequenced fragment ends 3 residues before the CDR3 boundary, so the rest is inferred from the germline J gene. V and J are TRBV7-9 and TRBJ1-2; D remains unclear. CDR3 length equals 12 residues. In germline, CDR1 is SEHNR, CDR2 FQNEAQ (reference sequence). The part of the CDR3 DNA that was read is TGTGCCAGCAGCACAGAGACTACTGTC. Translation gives CASSTETTV. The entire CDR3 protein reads CASSTETTVYTF.

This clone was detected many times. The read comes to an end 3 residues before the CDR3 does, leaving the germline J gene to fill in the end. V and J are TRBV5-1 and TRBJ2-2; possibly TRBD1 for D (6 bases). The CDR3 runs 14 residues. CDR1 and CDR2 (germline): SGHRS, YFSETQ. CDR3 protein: CASSFGQINEKLFF. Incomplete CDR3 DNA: TGCGCCAGCAGCTTCGGACAGATTAATGAAAAG.

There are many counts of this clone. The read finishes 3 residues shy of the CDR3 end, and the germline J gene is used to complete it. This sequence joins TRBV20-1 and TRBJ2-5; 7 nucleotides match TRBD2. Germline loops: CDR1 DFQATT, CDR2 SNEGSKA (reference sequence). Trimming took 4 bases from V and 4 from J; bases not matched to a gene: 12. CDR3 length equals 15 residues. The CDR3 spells CSATPGGSRRETQYF. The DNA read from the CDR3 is TGCAGTGCTACCCCCGGGGGGAGCAGGCGAGAGACC.

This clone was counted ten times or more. The covered CDR3 bases are TGTGCCAGCAGACGGACAGGGGGCCATCAGGATCAGCCC. Its protein is CASRRTGGHQDQP. The complete CDR3 sequence is CASRRTGGHQDQPQHF. V and J are TRBV6-2 or TRBV6-3 and TRBJ1-5, with 11 bases identical to TRBD1. Sequencing ends 3 residues short of the CDR3 end; the germline J gene provides the rest. The V gene end was trimmed by 6 bases and the J gene end by 5 bases; junction bases not matched to a gene: 9. The CDR3 covers 16 residues. Per germline, CDR1 MNHEY and CDR2 SVGEGT.

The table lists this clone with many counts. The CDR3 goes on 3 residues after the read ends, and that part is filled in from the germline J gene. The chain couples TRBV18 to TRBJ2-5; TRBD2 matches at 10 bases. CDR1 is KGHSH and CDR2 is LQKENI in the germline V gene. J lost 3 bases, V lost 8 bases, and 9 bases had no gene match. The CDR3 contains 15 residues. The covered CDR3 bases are TGTGCCAGCCAGTTAGCGGGGGGCCGTGAAGAGACC. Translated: CASQLAGGREET. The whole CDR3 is CASQLAGGREETQYF.